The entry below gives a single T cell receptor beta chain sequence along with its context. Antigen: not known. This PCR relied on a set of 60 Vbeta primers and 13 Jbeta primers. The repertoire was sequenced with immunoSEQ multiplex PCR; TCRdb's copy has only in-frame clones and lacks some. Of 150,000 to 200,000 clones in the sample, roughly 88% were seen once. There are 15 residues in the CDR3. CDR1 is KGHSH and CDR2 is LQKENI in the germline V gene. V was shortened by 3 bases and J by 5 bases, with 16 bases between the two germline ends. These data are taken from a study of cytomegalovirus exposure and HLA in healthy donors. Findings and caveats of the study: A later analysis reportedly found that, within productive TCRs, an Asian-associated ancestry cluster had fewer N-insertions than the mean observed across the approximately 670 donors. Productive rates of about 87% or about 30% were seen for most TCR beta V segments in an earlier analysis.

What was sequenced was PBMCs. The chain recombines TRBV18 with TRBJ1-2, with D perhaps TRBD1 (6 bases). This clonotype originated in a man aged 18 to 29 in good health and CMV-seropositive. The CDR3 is CASSPNEDRLYGYTF. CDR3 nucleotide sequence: TGTGCCAGCTCACCGAACGAAGACAGGTTGTATGGCTACACCTTC. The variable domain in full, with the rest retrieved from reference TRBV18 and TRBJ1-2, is NAGVMQNPRHLVRRRGQEARLRCSPMKGHSHVYWYRQLPEEGLKFMVYLQKENIIDESGMPKERFSAEFPKEGPSILRIQQVVRGDSAAYFCASSPNEDRLYGYTFGSGTRLTVV.